These 24 T cell receptor beta chains share one sample of origin, sequenced in a study of T cells after yellow fever vaccination. TCRdb re-called the 5' RACE reads with MiXCR, one entry per CDR3 protein. The sample holds 400,000 to 650,000 distinct CDR3 sequences, 21% seen once. Source: PBMCs, taken 21 days after the first yellow fever vaccination. Receptors were obtained from a man aged 18 to 29 who received the YFV17D yellow fever vaccine.

This clonotype occurred many times. One end of the junction is discordant with germline, which a read error may explain. The chain carries TRBV27 and TRBJ1-6, with D tentatively TRBD1 (6 bases). The CDR3 has 16 residues. Germline V gene sequence: CDR1 MNHEY, CDR2 SMNVEV (reference sequence). The CDR3 spells CASGLREGEYNSPLHF. CDR3 DNA: TGTGCCAGCGGTTTGCGGGAGGGGGAATATAATTCACCCCTCCACTTT.

This clonotype showed up just once. V usage is TRBV19 and J usage is TRBJ2-1; 11 bases match TRBD2. The CDR3 runs 15 residues. Trimming cost V 7 bases and J 4 bases; bases outside gene matches: 6. Germline CDR1 LNHDA, CDR2 SQIVND (reference sequence). CDR3 protein: CASTPTSGEYNEQFF. CDR3 DNA: TGTGCCAGTACCCCGACTAGCGGGGAGTACAATGAGCAGTTCTTC.

The V and J genes are TRBV18 and TRBJ1-4, with unresolved D. CDR1 is KGHSH, CDR2 LQKENI, per germline. V was shortened by 1 base and J by 8 bases, with 8 bases between the two germline ends. This CDR3 is 13 amino acids long. The chain's CDR3 is CASSPREREKLFF. In DNA form, the CDR3 reads TGTGCCAGCTCACCACGGGAGCGCGAAAAACTGTTTTTT.

This clonotype was observed a handful of times. This chain joins TRBV12-3 or TRBV12-4 and TRBJ2-3, with 7 bases that match TRBD1. The CDR3 covers 15 residues. The V segment lost 2 bases and the J segment 7 bases; nucleotides outside the gene matches: 9. CDR3 sequence (DNA): TGTGCCAGCAGTTTAATGCGACAGGGCGTCCATACGCAGTATTTT. Protein product: CASSLMRQGVHTQYF.

The gene calls are TRBV28 and TRBJ2-7, with D possibly TRBD1 on 7 matching bases. In germline, CDR1 is MDHEN, CDR2 SYDVKM. The V gene lost 4 bases and the J gene lost 7 bases, with 20 bases spanning the gap. There are 15 residues in the CDR3. This CDR3 reads CASSSGQPKRGEQYV. The DNA of the CDR3 is TGTGCCAGCAGTTCGGGACAGCCCAAACGGGGGGAGCAGTACGTC.

This sequence joins TRBV30 and TRBJ2-3; D unclear. CDR1 and CDR2 (germline): GTSNPN, SVGIG (reference sequence). V shed 4 bases and J shed 4 bases, with 9 bases lying between them. CDR3 size: 12 residues. CDR3 sequence reads: CAWTRIADTQYF. DNA of the CDR3: TGTGCCTGGACCAGGATAGCAGATACGCAGTATTTT.

In this sample, this clonotype turned up a few times. This chain connects TRBV3-1 to TRBJ2-2, with a possible D match to TRBD2 (5 bases). Per the germline V gene, CDR1 is LGHDT and CDR2 is YNNKEL (reference sequence). Trimming removed 2 bases at V and 5 bases at J, with 9 bases between. This CDR3 spans 14 amino acids. The CDR3, as DNA: TGTGCCAGCAGCCAACATCCGGGAACCGGGGAGCTGTTTTTT. Its translation: CASSQHPGTGELFF.

This chain joins TRBV29-1 and TRBJ2-1, with D possibly matching TRBD1 (7 bases). V lost 3 bases, J lost 1 base, and 10 bases lay in between. The CDR3 sequence is 14 residues long. Germline assignment: CDR1 SQVTM and CDR2 ANQGSEA. The CDR3 bases are TGCAGCGTTGACAGGGGGAGGTCCTACAATGAGCAGTTCTTC. Protein: CSVDRGRSYNEQFF.

Only a few counts were recorded for this clonotype. This chain links TRBV21-1 with TRBJ2-7; the table assigns TRBD1, which was not confirmed against the DNA. TRBV21-1 is recorded as a pseudogene. The CDR3 has 14 amino acids. The DNA of the CDR3 is TGTGCCAGCATCAAGGGTCGGGGGGGCTACGAGCAGTACGTC. This codes for CASIKGRGGYEQYV.

The V and J genes are TRBV19 and TRBJ1-5; 12 bases are a match to TRBD1. The V segment lost 5 bases and the J segment 5 bases; nucleotides outside the gene matches: 10. Germline V lookup: CDR1 LNHDA, CDR2 SQIVND (reference sequence). This CDR3 has 17 residues. The CDR3 region is CASSVGPGTGGYQPQHF. For the CDR3, the DNA is TGTGCCAGTAGTGTCGGACCCGGGACAGGGGGCTATCAGCCCCAGCATTTT.

This clonotype was detected only a few times. The rearrangement joins TRBV29-1 to TRBJ2-2; 7 bases match TRBD1. This CDR3 has 13 residues. Germline V CDR1 and CDR2: SQVTM, ANQGSEA. J was trimmed by 5 bases and V by 2 bases; bases with no gene match: 2. CDR3 DNA: TGCAGCGTTGAAACAGGGGAAACCGGGGAGCTGTTTTTT. Amino acid sequence: CSVETGETGELFF.

The gene calls are TRBV11-2 and TRBJ1-4, with TRBD1 identical over 7 bases. This CDR3 spans 14 amino acids. V lost 5 bases, J lost 2 bases, and 2 bases stayed unmatched. Germline CDR1 reads SGHAT; CDR2 reads FQNNGV. This CDR3 reads CASSDRVTNEKLFF. CDR3 coding DNA: TGTGCCAGCAGCGACAGGGTCACTAATGAAAAACTGTTTTTT.

This clonotype was picked up a small number of times. This chain connects TRBV6-2 or TRBV6-3 to TRBJ1-4; D might be TRBD1 (6 bases). The CDR3 runs to 15 residues. The germline V gene has CDR1 MNHEY and CDR2 SVGEGT. Trimming pared 2 bases from V and 8 bases from J, leaving 15 bases between. The DNA of the CDR3 is TGTGCCAGCAGTTACCCCTATACAGGGAACGAAAAACTGTTTTTT. Translating gives CASSYPYTGNEKLFF.

This clonotype was seen a few times. This chain connects TRBV12-3 or TRBV12-4 to TRBJ2-4; 8 bases line up with TRBD1. This CDR3 comprises 15 residues. V lost 5 bases and J lost 1; bases outside the gene matches: 4. In DNA form, the CDR3 reads TGTGCCAGCAGTCGACAGGGGTCGGCCAAAAACATTCAGTACTTC. Translating gives CASSRQGSAKNIQYF.

This clonotype was found a few times. This chain links TRBV4-3 with TRBJ2-5, with TRBD2 as a possible D gene (6 bases). The ends were cut back, 1 base at V and 3 bases at J, with 15 bases in the middle. CDR1 and CDR2 (germline): LGHNA, YSLEER. The CDR3 is 16 residues long. CDR3 sequence reads: CASSQAARRGKETQYF. CDR3 in DNA: TGCGCCAGCAGCCAAGCCGCGCGGCGGGGTAAAGAGACCCAGTACTTC.

This clonotype has a count of ten or more. The gene calls are TRBV12-3 or TRBV12-4 and TRBJ1-1; unclear D gene. V was shortened by 6 bases and J by 11 bases, with 19 bases between the two germline ends. This CDR3 has 13 amino acids. The CDR3 loop reads CASSEPPGGWAFF. Here the CDR3 DNA reads TGTGCCAGCAGCGAACCACCGGGTGGTTGGGCTTTCTTT.

The chain uses TRBV23-1 and TRBJ2-1; 8 bases align to TRBD1. TRBV23-1 belongs to the ORF category, with a function that is uncertain. The CDR3 extends over 16 amino acids. J was trimmed by 4 bases and V by 0 bases; bases with no gene match: 5. CDR3 region: CASSQSGDRGYNEQFF. DNA for the CDR3: TGCGCCAGCAGTCAATCAGGAGACAGGGGTTACAATGAGCAGTTCTTC.

The sample holds a few counts of this clonotype. The chain links TRBV10-1 to TRBJ2-4; 11 nucleotides line up with TRBD1. This CDR3 contains 14 residues. CDR1 is WNHNN and CDR2 is SYGVQD in the germline V gene (reference sequence). V lost 5 bases and J lost 8; bases outside the gene matches: 5. For the CDR3, the DNA is TGCGCCAGCAGTCCCGGGACAGGGGGAGACATTCAGTACTTC. Amino acids: CASSPGTGGDIQYF.

The rearrangement joins TRBV5-1 to TRBJ2-3, with TRBD2 as a possible D gene (5 bases). This CDR3 spans 16 amino acids. The germline V and J ends were trimmed by 1 base and 0 bases, with 12 bases remaining between them. Germline CDR1 is SGHRS and CDR2 is YFSETQ. CDR3 sequence (DNA): TGCGCCAGCAGCTTGAGGGAGAGCGCTAGCACAGATACGCAGTATTTT. This codes for CASSLRESASTDTQYF. The variable domain in full, with the rest retrieved from reference TRBV5-1 and TRBJ2-3, is KAGVTQTPRYLIKTRGQQVTLSCSPISGHRSVSWYQQTPGQGLQFLFEYFSETQRNKGNFPGRFSGRQFSNSRSEMNVSTLELGDSALYLCASSLRESASTDTQYFGPGTRLTVL.

This clonotype has a single count. The chain recombines TRBV5-5 with TRBJ1-2, with 7 bases identical to TRBD1. Trimming took 4 bases from V and 2 from J; bases not matched to a gene: 5. Germline CDR1 is SGHKS and CDR2 is YYEKEE (reference sequence). This CDR3 region has 14 residues. The CDR3 nucleotides are TGTGCCAGCAGCGTGGGACAGACCAACTATGGCTACACCTTC. Translation gives CASSVGQTNYGYTF.

The CDR3 here is CASSLADSSTDTQYF. The CDR3 nucleotides read TGTGCCAGCAGTTTAGCCGATAGTTCTACAGATACGCAGTATTTT. The chain employs TRBV12-3 or TRBV12-4 and TRBJ2-3, with unresolved D. This CDR3 contains 15 residues. The V end lost 0 bases, the J end lost 3 bases, and 10 bases lay between the germline ends.

This sequence joins TRBV4-3 and TRBJ2-2; D gene uncertain. The length of the CDR3 is 14 residues. V lost 3 bases and J 0 bases, leaving 5 bases between the germline ends. Germline loops: CDR1 LGHNA, CDR2 YSLEER. In DNA form, the CDR3 reads TGCGCCAGCAGCCACAGCGCGAACACCGGGGAGCTGTTTTTT. Its protein is CASSHSANTGELFF.

In this sample, this clonotype turned up a few times. The V and J genes are TRBV3-1 and TRBJ2-1; 9 bases fit TRBD2. Looked up from germline, CDR1 is LGHDT and CDR2 is YNNKEL (reference sequence). The trim removed 5 bases at V and 5 bases at J, leaving 10 bases unmatched. The CDR3 is made up of 16 amino acids. CDR3 protein: CASSFPERGDDNEQFF. In DNA form, the CDR3 reads TGTGCCAGCAGCTTTCCCGAGCGGGGGGACGACAATGAGCAGTTCTTC.

The chain employs TRBV4-3 and TRBJ1-3, with D perhaps matching TRBD1 (5 bases). Germline loops: CDR1 LGHNA, CDR2 YSLEER. This CDR3 is built from 14 residues. V dropped 6 bases and J dropped 9 bases, with 18 bases sitting between them. CDR3 sequence (DNA): TGCGCCAGCAGTCCCTTCAAGGGGTTCGGCACCATATATTTT. It translates to CASSPFKGFGTIYF.